This T cell receptor (beta chain) was recovered during a study of early T cells in non-severe SARS-CoV-2 infection. Study-wide context: Alpha and beta chains were unpaired, from unsorted whole-blood bulk RNA. Study conclusions and caveats: CD4 and private specificities were missed by VDJdb matching, which favored anti-spike CD8 responses.

In the case of this clonotype: What it binds is unknown.

CDR1 is MNHNS, CDR2 SASEGT, per germline. With 7 bases removed from V and 0 bases from J, the gap between germline ends came to 16 bases. The CDR3 consists of 16 residues. Unique molecular identifier tags were affixed to discrete cDNA molecules. TCRdb reprocessed the 5' RACE reads via MiXCR and lists one record per CDR3 protein. The table lists approximately 79,000 distinct CDR3 sequences, roughly 13% of them singletons, with less than 1.5% in the top ten. The rearrangement joins TRBV6-1 to TRBJ1-3; D gene ambiguous. The sequenced sample consisted of whole blood. This TCR derives from an adult who was a healthcare worker with PCR-confirmed SARS-CoV-2 infection or an uninfected control (not recorded which). The CDR3 nucleotides read TGTGCCAGCAAATGGAAGGGCGGAACCTCTGGAAACACCATATATTTT. This translates into CASKWKGGTSGNTIYF.